The following is a TCR beta chain sequence with its context. CDR1 and CDR2 (germline): SGHNT, YENEEA. V was pared by 5 bases and J by 2 bases, with 6 bases of the junction left unmatched. CDR3 size: 14 residues. The sample belongs to a study of Ad26.COV2.S vaccination and SARS-CoV-2 variants. The protocol was immunoSEQ multiplex PCR, while the TCRdb copy is restricted to in-frame clones and leaves out a portion. The sample has about 390,000 clones, 80% to 95% seen once. This sample's treatment: around 19 received Ad26.COV2.S at low or high dose, single or two shots; 5 received placebo; per-sample allocation not given. After the first vaccine or placebo injection, samples were drawn on day 63.

The chain uses TRBV11-3 and TRBJ2-7, with 7 bases identical to TRBD1. The sequences come from peripheral blood, collected in a trial of Ad26.COV2.S vaccine versus placebo. This clonotype was obtained from a person aged 18-65 years who received the Ad26.COV2.S COVID-19 vaccine or a placebo. CDR3 residues: CASSPTGQAYEQYF. The DNA of the CDR3 is TGTGCCAGCAGCCCGACCGGACAGGCCTACGAGCAGTACTTC.